Described below is a single T cell receptor beta chain sequence and its context. Trimming cost V 6 bases and J 8 bases, with 20 bases left between them. Germline CDR1 is SGHTA and CDR2 is FQGNSA. The CDR3 spans 15 residues. The data belong to a study of blood T cell repertoires in COVID-19. Sequencing used immunoSEQ multiplex PCR; TCRdb keeps in-frame clones, though not all of them. The table records some 240,000 clones, approximately 92% of them present only once. The clonotype originates from a woman aged 40 to 49 who had recovered from COVID-19. The chain has TRBV7-2 and TRBJ1-5, with D perhaps TRBD1 (5 bases). Source material: peripheral blood. CDR3 protein: CASSSGTHQREPQHF. CDR3 DNA: TGTGCCAGCAGTTCCGGGACCCACCAGCGGGAGCCCCAGCATTTT.